These 29 T cell receptor beta chains originate from one sample sequenced in a study of T cells after yellow fever vaccination. TCRdb called the 5' RACE reads again in MiXCR, with one record for every CDR3 protein. The repertoire has more than 300,000 distinct CDR3 sequences, 3.5% to 4.5% of them found once; the top ten carry approximately 19%. This material consisted of PBMCs, taken 15 days after the yellow fever booster vaccination. These receptor sequences come from a young man who received the YFV17D yellow fever vaccine.

The CDR3 spells CASSSSGGNSPLHF. The CDR3, as DNA: TGTGCCAGCAGCTCCAGTGGTGGGAATTCACCCCTCCACTTT. The rearrangement uses TRBV7-9 and TRBJ1-6, with unresolved D. The CDR3 contains 14 residues. V gave up 4 bases and J gave up 7 bases, with 11 bases separating them. Germline CDR1 is SEHNR and CDR2 is FQNEAQ (reference sequence).

This clonotype has only a few counts. This chain joins TRBV5-1 and TRBJ2-7; 9 positions agree with TRBD1. The germline V gene encodes CDR1 SGHRS and CDR2 YFSETQ. CDR3 size: 14 residues. After removal of 4 bases from V and 7 bases from J, the junction contained 9 bases not matched to a gene. CDR3: CASSPGQGFGEQYF. CDR3 nucleotides: TGCGCCAGCAGCCCGGGACAGGGATTTGGAGAGCAGTACTTC.

This clonotype was found many times. The rearrangement joins TRBV7-2 to TRBJ2-1; a weak D match, TRBD2 (6 bases). Germline CDR1 SGHTA, CDR2 FQGNSA. Trimming shortened V by 4 bases and J by 12 bases, and 19 bases separated the two germline ends. There are 14 residues in the CDR3. The CDR3 DNA is TGTGCCAGCAGCTCTCAGGAGGGGAGGTCGGCGCAGTTCTTC. Its translation is CASSSQEGRSAQFF.

Many counts were recorded for this clonotype. The rearrangement links TRBV6-5 to TRBJ2-7, with 8 bases aligning to TRBD1. Per germline, CDR1 MNHEY and CDR2 SVGAGI. V trimming: 4 bases; J trimming: 9 bases; junction bases outside the gene matches: 5. The CDR3 has 12 amino acids. The CDR3 DNA reads TGTGCCAGCAGTTCGGGGACAGGAGGGCAGTACTTC. This encodes CASSSGTGGQYF.

This clonotype was detected many times. The gene calls are TRBV27 and TRBJ2-2, with 7 bases lining up with TRBD2. V was clipped by 4 bases and J by 6 bases; unmatched bases: 5. This CDR3 region has 14 residues. Germline lookup yields CDR1 MNHEY and CDR2 SMNVEV (reference sequence). CDR3 DNA sequence: TGTGCCAGCAGTTATCGACTAGCTTCCGGGGAGCTGTTTTTT. This sequence encodes CASSYRLASGELFF.

The chain combines TRBV4-1 with TRBJ1-4, with a tentative D call TRBD1 (6 bases). The CDR3 length is 15 residues. Germline values: CDR1 MGHRA, CDR2 YSYEKL. Between the trimmed V and J ends, which lost 1 base and 7 bases, there was a span of 13 bases. The chain's CDR3 is CASSQGDRTGEKLFF. Written as DNA, the CDR3 is TGCGCCAGCAGCCAAGGTGACAGGACGGGTGAAAAACTGTTTTTT.

J is TRBJ2-1 and V is TRBV20-1, with D perhaps TRBD1 (6 bases). There are 11 residues in the CDR3. Between the trimmed V and J ends, which lost 6 bases and 9 bases, there was a span of 12 bases. Germline CDR1 DFQATT, CDR2 SNEGSKA (reference sequence). The CDR3: CSAEQGSEQFF. CDR3 in DNA: TGCAGTGCCGAACAGGGAAGTGAGCAGTTCTTC.

The chain uses TRBV19 and TRBJ2-7; TRBD1 agrees at 7 bases. The CDR3 has 14 residues. CDR1 and CDR2 (germline): LNHDA, SQIVND (reference sequence). With V trimmed by 5 bases and J by 2 bases, 6 bases remained unmatched. The CDR3 DNA follows: TGTGCCAGTAGTCCGGGACAGCTTACCTACGAGCAGTACTTC. It codes for CASSPGQLTYEQYF. Full variable domain (rest looked up from reference TRBV19 and TRBJ2-7): DGGITQSPKYLFRKEGQNVTLSCEQNLNHDAMYWYRQDPGQGLRLIYYSQIVNDFQKGDIAEGYSVSREKKESFPLTVTSAQKNPTAFYLCASSPGQLTYEQYFGPGTRLTVT.

The chain couples TRBV2 to TRBJ1-1; D not certain. Germline V gene lookup returns CDR1 SNHLY and CDR2 FYNNEI. This CDR3 is 11 amino acids long. Trimming pared 3 bases from V and 7 bases from J, leaving 6 bases between. The CDR3 coding sequence is TGTGCCAGCAGTGAGGGAGTTGAAGCTTTCTTT. This translates into CASSEGVEAFF.

This clonotype has only a few counts. The chain employs TRBV6-5 and TRBJ1-2, with D tentatively TRBD1 (6 bases). V lost 2 bases and J lost 8, with 15 bases in between. Germline V lookup: CDR1 MNHEY, CDR2 SVGAGI. The CDR3 length is 14 residues. The CDR3 DNA reads as TGTGCCAGCAGTTACGGGACATCCCGAAGGGGCTACACCTTC. Protein sequence: CASSYGTSRRGYTF.

This chain joins TRBV10-3 and TRBJ2-3; D tentatively reads TRBD1 or TRBD2 (6 bases each). The CDR3 has 16 residues. V lost 2 bases to trimming and J lost 1 base, with 13 bases between them. Germline V lookup: CDR1 ENHRY, CDR2 SYGVKD. The CDR3 DNA sequence: TGTGCCATCAGTGAGGTTCGGGGGCCCCGCACAGATACGCAGTATTTT. As protein: CAISEVRGPRTDTQYF.

In its sample, this clonotype was seen many times. As DNA, the CDR3 is TGCGCCAGCAGAGAAGCTTTCTTT. It codes for CASREAFF. The genes are TRBV4-3 and TRBJ1-1; no firm D call. The V and J ends lost 6 bases and 8 bases respectively, with 1 base between them. The CDR3 totals 8 residues. Germline lookup yields CDR1 LGHNA and CDR2 YSLEER.

The chain is built from TRBV5-1 and TRBJ2-2; TRBD2 is a possible D gene (6 bases). CDR3 length equals 16 residues. Germline V lookup: CDR1 SGHRS, CDR2 YFSETQ. V lost 0 bases to trimming and J lost 4 bases, with 13 bases between them. CDR3 loop: CASSLASRGGTGELFF. In DNA, the CDR3 is TGCGCCAGCAGCTTGGCGTCGAGGGGAGGCACCGGGGAGCTGTTTTTT. Full variable domain (rest looked up from reference TRBV5-1 and TRBJ2-2): KAGVTQTPRYLIKTRGQQVTLSCSPISGHRSVSWYQQTPGQGLQFLFEYFSETQRNKGNFPGRFSGRQFSNSRSEMNVSTLELGDSALYLCASSLASRGGTGELFFGEGSRLTVL.

This clonotype has more than one count but fewer than ten. V gene TRBV7-2 combines with J gene TRBJ2-5; D gene ambiguous. The germline V gene encodes CDR1 SGHTA and CDR2 FQGNSA. CDR3 length: 14 residues. Trimming shortened V by 3 bases and J by 3 bases, and 11 bases separated the two germline ends. The CDR3 sequence: CASSFSPRKETQYF. CDR3 sequence (DNA): TGTGCCAGCAGCTTTTCTCCCAGGAAAGAGACCCAGTACTTC. Combining the CDR3 with reference TRBV7-2 and TRBJ2-5 gives the whole variable domain GAGVSQSPSNKVTEKGKDVELRCDPISGHTALYWYRQSLGQGLEFLIYFQGNSAPDKSGLPSDRFSAERTGGSVSTLTIQRTQQEDSAVYLCASSFSPRKETQYFGPGTRLLVL.

The chain recombines TRBV9 with TRBJ1-2; D perhaps matches TRBD1 (5 bases). This CDR3 spans 16 amino acids. V shed 0 bases and J shed 2 bases, with 14 bases lying between them. Per the germline V gene, CDR1 is SGDLS and CDR2 is YYNGEE. CDR3 DNA sequence: TGTGCCAGCAGCGTAGTCCAGGGAGGAAGAAACTATGGCTACACCTTC. Translation gives CASSVVQGGRNYGYTF.

The rearrangement joins TRBV7-9 to TRBJ2-7, with D possibly being TRBD1 or TRBD2 (5 bases each). Looked up from germline, CDR1 is SEHNR and CDR2 is FQNEAQ (reference sequence). The CDR3 extends over 12 amino acids. Trimming left V 4 bases short and J 12 bases short, with 16 bases between. This chain's CDR3 is CASSSWPGPPYF. In nucleotides, the CDR3 is TGTGCCAGCAGCTCCTGGCCGGGACCCCCGTACTTC.

This clonotype was seen many times. The chain recombines TRBV15 with TRBJ1-5, with 7 bases aligning to TRBD1. The germline gives CDR1 LNHNV, CDR2 YYDKDF (reference sequence). The CDR3 runs to 15 residues. V was pared by 1 base and J by 0 bases, with 0 bases of the junction left unmatched. The CDR3 sequence: CATSRGDSSNQPQHF. Here the CDR3 DNA reads TGTGCCACCAGCAGAGGGGACAGTAGCAATCAGCCCCAGCATTTT.

This clonotype occurred many times. V gene TRBV6-2 or TRBV6-3 combines with J gene TRBJ2-7; D may be TRBD2 (6 bases). The ends were cut back, 2 bases at V and 6 bases at J, with 11 bases in the middle. Germline V lookup: CDR1 MNHEY, CDR2 SVGEGT. The CDR3 is 13 residues long. CDR3 in DNA: TGTGCCAGCAGTTACCAGTGGAGGGCCGAGCAGTACTTC. Protein product: CASSYQWRAEQYF.

At least ten counts were recorded for this clonotype. The chain uses TRBV10-3 and TRBJ2-6; D not resolved. V was clipped by 0 bases and J by 0 bases, with 3 bases between them. This CDR3 is built from 15 residues. Germline CDR1 is ENHRY and CDR2 is SYGVKD. CDR3 in DNA: TGTGCCATCAGTGAGTCCAGCTCTGGGGCCAACGTCCTGACTTTC. Its protein product is CAISESSSGANVLTF.

This clonotype was counted at least ten times. At one of its ends the junction is not consistent with the germline gene, which may arise from a read error. The rearrangement uses TRBV5-1 and TRBJ2-1; D is undetermined. There are 13 residues in the CDR3. The germline V gene has CDR1 SGHRS and CDR2 YFSETQ. The CDR3 protein is CASSLVRYNEQFF. DNA for the CDR3: TGTGCCAGCAGCTTGGTAAGGTACAATGAGCAGTTCTTC. Together with reference TRBV5-1 and TRBJ2-1, the CDR3 gives the full variable domain: KAGVTQTPRYLIKTRGQQVTLSCSPISGHRSVSWYQQTPGQGLQFLFEYFSETQRNKGNFPGRFSGRQFSNSRSEMNVSTLELGDSALYLCASSLVRYNEQFFGPGTRLTVL.

This rearrangement joins TRBV6-5 to TRBJ1-2; D gene uncertain. This CDR3 has 16 amino acids. Between the trimmed V and J ends, which lost 2 bases and 4 bases, there was a span of 17 bases. The germline V gene encodes CDR1 MNHEY and CDR2 SVGAGI. In DNA form, the CDR3 reads TGTGCCAGCAGTTACAATCAGCCGAACAAGGGCTATGGCTACACCTTC. Translating gives CASSYNQPNKGYGYTF.

This clonotype was observed many times. The chain joins TRBV12-3 or TRBV12-4 to TRBJ1-5, with D hard to call. Trimming removed 6 bases from V and 0 bases from J, with 9 bases in between. This CDR3 comprises 14 residues. CDR3 nucleotide sequence: TGTGCCAGCAGCTGGGGTTCTAGCAATCAGCCCCAGCATTTT. It specifies CASSWGSSNQPQHF.

This clonotype was detected many times. V is TRBV15 and J is TRBJ2-6; D is unclear. Germline V CDR1 and CDR2: LNHNV, YYDKDF (reference sequence). The CDR3 spans 16 residues. The V end was cut by 1 base, the J end by 2 bases, with 9 bases between. CDR3 sequence (DNA): TGTGCCACCAGCAGAGGGGTCCCACCTGGGGCCAACGTCCTGACTTTC. Amino acid sequence: CATSRGVPPGANVLTF.

Ten or more counts support this clonotype. This rearrangement joins TRBV5-1 to TRBJ1-6; D is unresolved. The length of the CDR3 is 14 residues. Looked up from germline, CDR1 is SGHRS and CDR2 is YFSETQ. Trimming removed 2 bases at V and 7 bases at J, with 10 bases between. The CDR3 nucleotides read TGCGCCAGCAGCTTAGGACGGATAAATTCACCCCTCCACTTT. Protein: CASSLGRINSPLHF.

The chain joins TRBV24-1 to TRBJ1-5; 8 bases line up with TRBD1. This CDR3 has 16 amino acids. The V and J ends lost 2 bases and 4 bases, in that order; junction bases with no gene match: 6. The V gene's germline CDR1 is KGHDR and CDR2 SFDVKD. The CDR3 DNA follows: TGTGCCACCAGTGATTCCTCAACAGGGGGGAATCAGCCCCAGCATTTT. It codes for CATSDSSTGGNQPQHF.

V gene TRBV2 combines with J gene TRBJ2-6; 7 bases match TRBD1. The CDR3 runs 18 residues. Losses at the gene ends were 6 bases for V and 0 bases for J; bases not matched to a gene: 11. Looked up from germline, CDR1 is SNHLY and CDR2 is FYNNEI. CDR3: CASSRPGQPVSGANVLTF. The CDR3, as DNA: TGTGCCAGCAGCCGTCCGGGACAGCCAGTCTCTGGGGCCAACGTCCTGACTTTC.

This rearrangement joins TRBV28 to TRBJ1-2, with no clear D. The germline V gene has CDR1 MDHEN and CDR2 SYDVKM. The CDR3 extends over 14 amino acids. V lost 5 bases and J 7 bases, leaving 17 bases between the germline ends. In DNA form, the CDR3 reads TGTGCCAGCAGTCCCCTGACATCACGGGGTGGCTACACCTTC. Encoded protein: CASSPLTSRGGYTF.

This clonotype has more than one count but fewer than ten. The rearrangement links TRBV11-2 to TRBJ1-3; D uncertain. The CDR3 runs 14 residues. CDR1 SGHAT and CDR2 FQNNGV come from the germline V gene. V was clipped by 2 bases and J by 0 bases, with 5 bases between them. The CDR3 region has the DNA TGTGCCAGCAGCTTAAGTACCTCTGGAAACACCATATATTTT. The encoded protein is CASSLSTSGNTIYF.

This clonotype was seen at least ten times. This rearrangement joins TRBV18 to TRBJ2-7; perhaps D is TRBD1 or TRBD2 (5 bases each). Trimming left V 4 bases short and J 6 bases short, with 16 bases between. CDR1 is KGHSH, CDR2 LQKENI, per germline. The CDR3 is made up of 14 amino acids. CDR3 sequence (DNA): TGTGCCAGCTCACAAACCCAGGGTGCGGGCGAGCAGTACGTC. Encoded protein: CASSQTQGAGEQYV.